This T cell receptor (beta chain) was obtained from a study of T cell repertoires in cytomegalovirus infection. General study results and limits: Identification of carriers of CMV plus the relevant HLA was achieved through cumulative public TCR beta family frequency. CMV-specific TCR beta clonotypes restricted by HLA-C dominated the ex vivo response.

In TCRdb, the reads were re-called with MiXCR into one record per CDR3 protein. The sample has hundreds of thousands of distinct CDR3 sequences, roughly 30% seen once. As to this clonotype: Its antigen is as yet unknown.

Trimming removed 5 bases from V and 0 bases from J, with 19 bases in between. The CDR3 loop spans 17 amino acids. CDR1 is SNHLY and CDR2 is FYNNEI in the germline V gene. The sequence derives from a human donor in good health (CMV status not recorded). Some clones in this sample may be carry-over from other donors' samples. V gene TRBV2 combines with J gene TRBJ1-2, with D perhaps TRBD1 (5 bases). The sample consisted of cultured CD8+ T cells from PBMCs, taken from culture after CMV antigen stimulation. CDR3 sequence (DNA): TGTGCCAGCAGTTGGATCGAGGGGTCACCAGCTAACTATGGCTACACCTTC. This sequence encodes CASSWIEGSPANYGYTF.